This TCR beta chain was sequenced in a study of patients and donors after allogeneic stem cell transplantation. The CDR3 extends over 14 amino acids. Trimming at V came to 7 bases and at J to 6 bases, leaving 4 bases not matched to a gene. Germline loops: CDR1 MNHEY, CDR2 SMNVEV (reference sequence). One entry per CDR3 protein, called by TCRdb with MiXCR from the RT-PCR reads. The repertoire holds about a million distinct CDR3 sequences, under 20% seen once, with around 6% in the top ten. This TCR was recovered from a human donor who was either an allogeneic HSCT recipient or a stem cell or donor lymphocyte infusion donor (not recorded which). It is not recorded whose cells these are; they may come from a transplant donor. The rearrangement links TRBV27 to TRBJ1-6; 9 bases agree with TRBD1. Sequenced: blood, either unsorted or a sorted T cell fraction (not recorded which). Here the CDR3 DNA reads TGTGCCAGCACCCCGGGACAGGGTAATTCACCCCTCCACTTT. It encodes CASTPGQGNSPLHF.